These T cell receptor beta chains were read from a single sample in a study of graft-versus-host responses after intestinal transplantation. Method: immunoSEQ multiplex PCR; TCRdb's copy keeps in-frame clones and lacks some. The sample has tens of thousands of clones, under 85% seen once. Antigens for these TCRs are unknown. Specimen: unstimulated CD8+ T cells sorted from spleen or lymph node cells, collected before intestinal transplant. These TCRs come from a human donor who received an intestinal transplant. Both conserved end residues are part of each CDR3. The order of the fields is D gene, J gene, clone size, V gene, CDR3 DNA, CDR3 protein. The D gene is left open where the match is weak. Not every row has a clone size; where given, it reads once, few, many or a size class.

.	TRBJ2-7	.	TRBV21-1	TGTGCCAGCAAAAGGGACAGGGACGCCTACGAGCAGTACTTC	CASKRDRDAYEQYF
.	TRBJ1-2	once	TRBV18	TGTGCCAGCTCACCAGAAGACAGCTGGGATGGCTACACCTTC	CASSPEDSWDGYTF
.	TRBJ2-3	.	TRBV9	TGTGCCAGCAGCGTAGGAGCGGGCCACACAGATACGCAGTATTTT	CASSVGAGHTDTQYF
.	TRBJ1-1	few	TRBV19	TGTGCCAGTATCAACGGGGGGGCCTGGAACACTGAAGCTTTCTTT	CASINGGAWNTEAFF
TRBD1	TRBJ1-6	.	TRBV9	TGTGCCAGCAGCGTACCCAGACTGACAGGGATTAATTCACCCCTCCACTTT	CASSVPRLTGINSPLHF
.	TRBJ2-5	few	TRBV21-1	TGTGCCAGCCACCGACTGGAGACCCAGTACTTC	CASHRLETQYF
TRBD1	TRBJ2-5	.	TRBV5-4	TGTGCCAGCAGCCCCGGGACAGGGGAGGGAGAGACCCAGTACTTC	CASSPGTGEGETQYF
.	TRBJ2-7	.	TRBV9	TGTGCCAGCAGCGTAGAACCCTGGGATTCCTACGAGCAGTACTTC	CASSVEPWDSYEQYF
.	TRBJ2-3	.	TRBV21-1	TGTGCCAGCAGCAAGACGACTAGCACAGATACGCAGTATTTT	CASSKTTSTDTQYF
.	TRBJ2-5	.	TRBV6-1	TGTGCCAGCACCCTACTCGGACTGTTACAAGAGACCCAGTACTTC	CASTLLGLLQETQYF
TRBD1	TRBJ1-2	once	TRBV4-2	TGTGCCAGCAGCCCCTGGGGACAGCCCCCTTATGGCTACACCTTC	CASSPWGQPPYGYTF
.	TRBJ2-1	.	TRBV7-9	TGTGCCAGCAGCCCTAGGGGGGATGAGCAGTTCTTC	CASSPRGDEQFF
.	TRBJ2-4	.	TRBV6-1	TGTGCCAGCAGTGAAGCGCGTATATCCAAAAACATTCAGTACTTC	CASSEARISKNIQYF
.	TRBJ2-2	.	TRBV4-1	TGCGCCAGCAGCCAAGAGAATTCGACTAGGTGGATGCTGTTTTTT	CASSQENSTRWMLFF
.	TRBJ2-7	.	TRBV6-6	TGTGCCAGCAGTTACCCGACCTACGAGCAGTACTTC	CASSYPTYEQYF